The 20 T cell receptor beta chains listed next were all sequenced from one sample in a study of CD8+ T cells in alopecia areata. cDNA reverse transcribed from extracted RNA served as the sequencing template. Generated by immunoSEQ multiplex PCR, the TCRdb table keeps only in-frame clones and is missing some. Of about 220,000 clones in the sample, about 57% were seen once. The treatment denotes: oral pan-JAK inhibitor, 5-10 mg twice daily. Sequencing used CD4+ T cells sorted from blood, obtained at week 4, from a patient treated with tofacitinib. The receptors originated from a human donor with alopecia areata.

The chain recombines TRBV30 with TRBJ1-1; no reliable D call. In germline, CDR1 is GTSNPN, CDR2 SVGIG (reference sequence). This CDR3 comprises 15 residues. The V end was cut by 0 bases, the J end by 0 bases, with 11 bases between. The CDR3 loop reads CAWSVRNSLNTEAFF. In DNA form, the CDR3 reads TGTGCCTGGAGTGTACGTAACTCGCTGAACACTGAAGCTTTCTTT.

This chain joins TRBV29-1 and TRBJ1-1; D remains ambiguous. The V end lost 7 bases, the J end lost 0 bases, and 15 bases lay between the germline ends. The CDR3 contains 14 residues. The germline V gene encodes CDR1 SQVTM and CDR2 ANQGSEA. CDR3 residues: CSAGTMSLNTEAFF. Here the CDR3 DNA reads TGCAGCGCCGGAACCATGAGTCTGAACACTGAAGCTTTCTTT.

This rearrangement joins TRBV7-4 to TRBJ2-7, with D uncertain. V lost 2 bases, J lost 12 bases, and 11 bases lay in between. Germline CDR1 and CDR2: SGHVT and SQSDAQ. The CDR3 consists of 11 residues. The CDR3 nucleotides are TGTGCCAGCAGCTTACCGACTTGGGGGTACTTC. Encoded protein: CASSLPTWGYF.

This clone was detected a few times. The chain is built from TRBV2 and TRBJ2-3, with a tentative D call TRBD1 (8 bases). From germline, CDR1 is SNHLY and CDR2 FYNNEI. The CDR3 spans 13 residues. The germline V and J ends were trimmed by 6 bases and 9 bases, with 16 bases remaining between them. For the CDR3, the DNA is TGTGCCAGCAGGGAACAGGGGGAGGGCACGCAGTATTTT. Its protein product is CASREQGEGTQYF. Full variable domain (missing parts from reference TRBV2 and TRBJ2-3): EPEVTQTPSHQVTQMGQEVILRCVPISNHLYFYWYRQILGQKVEFLVSFYNNEISEKSEIFDDQFSVERPDGSNFTLKIRSTKLEDSAMYFCASREQGEGTQYFGPGTRLTVL.

The chain is built from TRBV10-3 and TRBJ2-4, with TRBD2 matching over 10 bases. V was pared by 2 bases and J by 7 bases, with 5 bases of the junction left unmatched. In germline, CDR1 is ENHRY, CDR2 SYGVKD. The CDR3 spans 15 residues. The CDR3 bases are TGTGCCATCAGTGAGAGAGGACTAGCGGATAACATTCAGTACTTC. Protein sequence: CAISERGLADNIQYF.

The chain has TRBV29-1 and TRBJ2-7; no clear D gene. CDR1 is SQVTM and CDR2 is ANQGSEA in the germline V gene. The CDR3 is made up of 14 amino acids. V lost 3 bases and J lost 3, with 15 bases in between. Here the CDR3 DNA reads TGCAGCGTTGAGATTGGATCAGGTAGCTACGAGCAGTACTTC. This translates into CSVEIGSGSYEQYF.

Comments on this clone: The same CDR3 also results from other DNA sequences found in this sample. The chain has TRBV5-1 and TRBJ2-2; D uncertain. V was clipped by 4 bases and J by 0 bases, with 1 base between them. Germline CDR1 reads SGHRS; CDR2 reads YFSETQ. The length of the CDR3 is 12 residues. CDR3 loop: CASSPNTGELFF. As DNA, the CDR3 is TGCGCCAGCAGCCCGAACACCGGGGAGCTGTTTTTT.

This clone was found a few times. The chain links TRBV7-2 to TRBJ2-5, with D perhaps matching TRBD1 or TRBD2 (5 bases each). Trimming took off 5 bases at V and 5 bases at J, with 12 bases between the two ends. This CDR3 comprises 13 residues. Germline CDR1 and CDR2: SGHTA and FQGNSA. CDR3 sequence: CASSRGWGETQYF. In nucleotides, the CDR3 is TGTGCCAGCAGCCGCGGGTGGGGCGAGACCCAGTACTTC.

V is TRBV5-1 and J is TRBJ2-1; unclear D gene. CDR1 and CDR2 from the germline V gene are SGHRS and YFSETQ. CDR3 length: 14 amino acids. The V and J ends lost 3 bases and 0 bases respectively, with 7 bases between them. The chain's CDR3 is CASSSGSSYNEQFF. CDR3 in DNA: TGCGCCAGCAGCTCCGGGTCCTCCTACAATGAGCAGTTCTTC.

V usage is TRBV4-2 and J usage is TRBJ2-3; 9 bases map to TRBD2. Per germline, CDR1 LGHNA and CDR2 YNFKEQ. V was clipped by 0 bases and J by 1 base; unmatched bases: 2. The CDR3 consists of 16 residues. This chain's CDR3 is CASSQEASGGTDTQYF. DNA for the CDR3: TGTGCCAGCAGCCAAGAGGCTAGCGGGGGCACAGATACGCAGTATTTT.

This clone has only a few counts. The genes are TRBV14 and TRBJ2-7; TRBD1 aligns across 7 bases. Germline CDR1 reads SGHDN; CDR2 reads FVKESK. This CDR3 has 13 amino acids. The J segment lost 5 bases and the V segment lost 0 bases, leaving 1 base of the junction unmatched. The CDR3 loop reads CASSQDGTDEQYF. The CDR3 DNA is TGTGCCAGCAGCCAAGATGGGACAGACGAGCAGTACTTC.

The V call is TRBV28, the J call TRBJ2-7, with D perhaps TRBD2 (7 bases). Germline CDR1 is MDHEN and CDR2 is SYDVKM. This CDR3 spans 14 amino acids. V lost 7 bases, J lost 0 bases, and 13 bases lay in between. The CDR3 sequence is CASTGGPLSYEQYF. The CDR3 nucleotides are TGTGCCAGCACGGGGGGCCCCCTCTCCTACGAGCAGTACTTC.

The genes are TRBV5-1 and TRBJ1-5; no clear D gene. In germline, CDR1 is SGHRS, CDR2 YFSETQ. The CDR3 covers 14 residues. V was trimmed by 4 bases and J by 3 bases, leaving 11 bases between them. CDR3 coding DNA: TGCGCCAGCAGCCCGTCTGGGAACAATCAGCCCCAGCATTTT. This sequence encodes CASSPSGNNQPQHF.

The V gene is TRBV29-1, the J gene TRBJ2-4; D is ambiguous. Germline V lookup: CDR1 SQVTM, CDR2 ANQGSEA. This CDR3 has 14 residues. Trimming removed 4 bases from V and 3 bases from J, with 13 bases in between. The CDR3 nucleotides are TGCAGCGTTGGTGGGAAGGGTGACAAAAACATTCAGTACTTC. This sequence encodes CSVGGKGDKNIQYF.

The chain combines TRBV15 with TRBJ1-4, with a weak D call TRBD1 (6 bases). Between the trimmed V and J ends, which lost 0 bases and 3 bases, there was a span of 8 bases. The CDR3 has 15 residues. Germline CDR1 reads LNHNV; CDR2 reads YYDKDF (reference sequence). The CDR3 sequence: CATSRDAGANEKLFF. The CDR3 DNA reads as TGTGCCACCAGCAGAGATGCAGGGGCTAATGAAAAACTGTTTTTT.

The gene calls are TRBV4-3 and TRBJ2-1; the D is unclear. The CDR3 sequence is 13 residues long. V was pared by 4 bases and J by 4 bases, with 8 bases between. Germline V lookup: CDR1 LGHNA, CDR2 YSLEER. The CDR3: CASSPNGYNEQFF. In DNA form, the CDR3 reads TGCGCCAGCAGCCCAAATGGGTACAATGAGCAGTTCTTC.

With respect to this clone: The same CDR3 also results from other DNA sequences found in this sample. The chain employs TRBV4-3 and TRBJ2-3, with 8 bases aligning to TRBD2. CDR3 length: 17 residues. Germline V gene sequence: CDR1 LGHNA, CDR2 YSLEER. Trimming took 0 bases from V and 1 from J; bases not matched to a gene: 6. The CDR3 region is CASSQDPSGGRTDTQYF. The CDR3 DNA is TGCGCCAGCAGCCAAGATCCAAGCGGGGGCCGCACAGATACGCAGTATTTT.

The chain uses TRBV7-9 and TRBJ1-1, with D hard to call. Trimming left V 3 bases short and J 4 bases short, with 9 bases between. The CDR3 runs to 13 residues. Germline-derived CDR1 and CDR2 are SEHNR and FQNEAQ (reference sequence). As DNA, the CDR3 is TGTGCCAGCAGCTTGAGCTGGAGCACTGAAGCTTTCTTT. Translating gives CASSLSWSTEAFF.

V usage is TRBV4-3 and J usage is TRBJ2-7; TRBD1 aligns across 12 bases. This CDR3 is built from 15 residues. V lost 2 bases, J lost 7 bases, and 6 bases stayed unmatched. The V gene's germline CDR1 is LGHNA and CDR2 YSLEER. This CDR3 is CASSQPGQGAEEQYF. DNA for the CDR3: TGCGCCAGCAGCCAACCGGGACAGGGGGCGGAAGAGCAGTACTTC.

This clone occurred once. The chain joins TRBV11-1 to TRBJ2-5; D possibly corresponds to TRBD2 (5 bases). This CDR3 has 13 amino acids. V shed 6 bases and J shed 1 base, with 9 bases lying between them. Germline assignment: CDR1 SGHAT and CDR2 FQDESV (reference sequence). The CDR3: CASRPGSQETQYF. The CDR3 DNA sequence: TGTGCCAGCAGACCGGGGAGCCAAGAGACCCAGTACTTC.